This T cell receptor (beta chain) appears in the sequencing data of a study of T cell repertoires in cytomegalovirus infection. Study-level findings and limits: In two of eight donors, the top clonotype was HLA-C-restricted CMV-specific.

This clonotype was observed a few times. No antigen is known for it. The CDR3 consists of 15 residues. The V segment lost 7 bases and the J segment 1 base; nucleotides outside the gene matches: 7. Germline V gene data show CDR1 as MDHEN and CDR2 as SYDVKM. TCRdb independently ran MiXCR on the reads; one entry per CDR3 protein. This table has 250,000 to 300,000 distinct CDR3 sequences, 25% appearing once. The specimen was PBMCs. The V and J genes are TRBV28 and TRBJ1-5, with 7 positions matching TRBD1. This clonotype was obtained from a human donor in good health (CMV status not recorded). Some clones in this sample may be carry-over from other donors' samples. The CDR3 region is CASKTDRISNQPQHF. The CDR3 DNA reads TGTGCCAGCAAAACGGACAGGATCAGCAATCAGCCCCAGCATTTT.